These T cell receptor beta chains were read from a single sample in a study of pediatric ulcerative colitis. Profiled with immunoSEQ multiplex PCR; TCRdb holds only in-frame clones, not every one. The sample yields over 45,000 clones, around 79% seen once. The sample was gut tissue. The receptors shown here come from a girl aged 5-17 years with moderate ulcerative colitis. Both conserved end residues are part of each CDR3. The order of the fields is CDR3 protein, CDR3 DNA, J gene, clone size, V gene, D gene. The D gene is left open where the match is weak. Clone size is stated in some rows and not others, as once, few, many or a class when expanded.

cdr3_aa: CASSLGSDREQFF
cdr3_nt: TGTGCCAGCAGCTTAGGGTCTGATCGTGAGCAGTTCTTC
j_call: TRBJ2-1
clone_size: -
v_call: TRBV7-9
d_call: -

cdr3_aa: CASSPGHDWETQYF
cdr3_nt: TGTGCCAGCAGTCCAGGACATGATTGGGAGACCCAGTACTTC
j_call: TRBJ2-5
clone_size: -
v_call: TRBV6-5
d_call: -

cdr3_aa: CASSQGTGGFLYGYTF
cdr3_nt: TGTGCCAGCAGCCAAGGCACAGGGGGCTTTCTCTATGGCTACACCTTC
j_call: TRBJ1-2
clone_size: -
v_call: TRBV4-2
d_call: TRBD1

cdr3_aa: CASSLEGAIGNTIYF
cdr3_nt: TGTGCCAGCAGCTTAGAGGGGGCGATCGGAAACACCATATATTTT
j_call: TRBJ1-3
clone_size: -
v_call: TRBV13
d_call: TRBD1

cdr3_aa: CASRGEGDTQYF
cdr3_nt: TGTGCCAGCAGAGGGGAGGGAGATACGCAGTATTTT
j_call: TRBJ2-3
clone_size: -
v_call: TRBV2
d_call: TRBD2

cdr3_aa: CASSVGTGEYEQYF
cdr3_nt: TGTGCCAGTAGCGTGGGGACAGGGGAATACGAGCAGTACTTC
j_call: TRBJ2-7
clone_size: -
v_call: TRBV19
d_call: TRBD1

cdr3_aa: CASSLVTQNTEAFF
cdr3_nt: TGTGCCAGCAGCTTAGTAACACAGAATACTGAAGCTTTCTTT
j_call: TRBJ1-1
clone_size: once
v_call: TRBV11-3
d_call: -

cdr3_aa: CASSPPTSEQFF
cdr3_nt: TGTGCCAGCAGCCCCCCTACGAGTGAGCAGTTCTTC
j_call: TRBJ2-1
clone_size: once
v_call: TRBV11-1
d_call: -

cdr3_aa: CASSSLDRGFLNTEAFF
cdr3_nt: TGTGCCAGCAGCTCCTTGGACAGGGGGTTTCTGAACACTGAAGCTTTCTTT
j_call: TRBJ1-1
clone_size: -
v_call: TRBV5-4
d_call: TRBD1

cdr3_aa: CASSLELQATNEKLFF
cdr3_nt: TGTGCCAGCAGCTTAGAGTTACAGGCAACTAATGAAAAACTGTTTTTT
j_call: TRBJ1-4
clone_size: -
v_call: TRBV7-8
d_call: -

cdr3_aa: CAWSVSGTDTQYF
cdr3_nt: TGTGCCTGGAGTGTGTCGGGCACAGATACGCAGTATTTT
j_call: TRBJ2-3
clone_size: -
v_call: TRBV30
d_call: -

cdr3_aa: CASSLPSGRPYEQFF
cdr3_nt: TGTGCCAGCAGCCTTCCTAGCGGGAGGCCCTATGAGCAGTTCTTC
j_call: TRBJ2-1
clone_size: -
v_call: TRBV6-5
d_call: TRBD2

cdr3_aa: CASSRPGNEQFF
cdr3_nt: TGTGCCAGCAGCCGTCCAGGGAATGAGCAGTTCTTC
j_call: TRBJ2-1
clone_size: -
v_call: TRBV5-4
d_call: -

cdr3_aa: CASSLLDGNSNQPQHF
cdr3_nt: TGTGCCAGCAGCTTACTTGACGGGAATAGCAATCAGCCCCAGCATTTT
j_call: TRBJ1-5
clone_size: few
v_call: TRBV7-8
d_call: -

cdr3_aa: CASSRGNTGELFF
cdr3_nt: TGTGCCAGTAGTAGAGGAAACACCGGGGAGCTGTTTTTT
j_call: TRBJ2-2
clone_size: -
v_call: TRBV19
d_call: -

cdr3_aa: CASSLTGVLTFNEQFF
cdr3_nt: TGCGCCAGCAGCTTAACGGGAGTTCTTACGTTCAATGAGCAGTTCTTC
j_call: TRBJ2-1
clone_size: -
v_call: TRBV5-1
d_call: -

cdr3_aa: CASSLGTTSSQPQHF
cdr3_nt: TGTGCCAGCAGCTTGGGGACAACCAGCAGTCAGCCCCAGCATTTT
j_call: TRBJ1-5
clone_size: -
v_call: TRBV9
d_call: -

cdr3_aa: CASSWSGGVETQYF
cdr3_nt: TGCGCCAGCAGCTGGAGCGGGGGGGTGGAGACCCAGTACTTC
j_call: TRBJ2-5
clone_size: -
v_call: TRBV5-1
d_call: TRBD2

cdr3_aa: CASSRDGIEQYF
cdr3_nt: TGTGCCAGCAGCCGGGACGGTATTGAGCAGTACTTC
j_call: TRBJ2-7
clone_size: -
v_call: TRBV5-6
d_call: -

cdr3_aa: CASSMGPGYTIYF
cdr3_nt: TGTGCCAGTAGTATGGGACCCGGGTACACCATATATTTT
j_call: TRBJ1-3
clone_size: -
v_call: TRBV19
d_call: -

cdr3_aa: CASSFRDYNEQFF
cdr3_nt: TGCGCCAGCAGCTTCCGGGACTACAATGAGCAGTTCTTC
j_call: TRBJ2-1
clone_size: -
v_call: TRBV5-1
d_call: -

cdr3_aa: CASSVSDQRGSYGYTF
cdr3_nt: TGTGCCAGCAGCGTAAGTGACCAGCGAGGCAGTTATGGCTACACCTTC
j_call: TRBJ1-2
clone_size: -
v_call: TRBV9
d_call: -

cdr3_aa: CATSRGANYGYTF
cdr3_nt: TGTGCCACCAGCAGGGGGGCGAACTATGGCTACACCTTC
j_call: TRBJ1-2
clone_size: -
v_call: TRBV15
d_call: -

cdr3_aa: CASSVGLAGRNEQFF
cdr3_nt: TGTGCCAGCAGCGTAGGGCTAGCGGGTCGGAATGAGCAGTTCTTC
j_call: TRBJ2-1
clone_size: -
v_call: TRBV9
d_call: TRBD2

cdr3_aa: CASSEGGTGVTEAFF
cdr3_nt: TGCGCCAGCAGTGAGGGGGGCACGGGGGTCACTGAAGCTTTCTTT
j_call: TRBJ1-1
clone_size: -
v_call: TRBV10-1
d_call: -

cdr3_aa: CASSSGLRFYEQYF
cdr3_nt: TGTGCCAGCAGCTCGGGACTCCGCTTCTACGAGCAGTACTTC
j_call: TRBJ2-7
clone_size: -
v_call: TRBV7-2
d_call: -

cdr3_aa: CASSLVVGGTETQYF
cdr3_nt: TGTGCCAGCAGCTTAGTTGTTGGGGGCACGGAGACCCAGTACTTC
j_call: TRBJ2-5
clone_size: -
v_call: TRBV7-9
d_call: -

cdr3_aa: CASNRRVGEETQYF
cdr3_nt: TGTGCCAGCAACCGGAGGGTAGGGGAAGAGACCCAGTACTTC
j_call: TRBJ2-5
clone_size: -
v_call: TRBV7-2
d_call: -

cdr3_aa: CASSLSPLAGGYNEQFF
cdr3_nt: TGCGCCAGCAGCTTATCCCCCCTAGCGGGGGGCTACAATGAGCAGTTCTTC
j_call: TRBJ2-1
clone_size: few
v_call: TRBV5-1
d_call: TRBD2

cdr3_aa: CASSLTVNEQFF
cdr3_nt: TGTGCCAGCAGCTTGACAGTCAATGAGCAGTTCTTC
j_call: TRBJ2-1
clone_size: -
v_call: TRBV7-9
d_call: -

cdr3_aa: CATLSVGPGQTDTEAFF
cdr3_nt: TGTGCCACCTTATCGGTGGGCCCGGGACAAACAGACACTGAAGCTTTCTTT
j_call: TRBJ1-1
clone_size: -
v_call: TRBV28
d_call: -

cdr3_aa: CASSTGGRTYEQYF
cdr3_nt: TGTGCCAGCAGTACGGGAGGACGGACCTACGAGCAGTACTTC
j_call: TRBJ2-7
clone_size: -
v_call: TRBV6-6
d_call: TRBD2

cdr3_aa: CASSTNSNQPQHF
cdr3_nt: TGTGCCAGCTCCACGAATAGCAATCAGCCCCAGCATTTT
j_call: TRBJ1-5
clone_size: -
v_call: TRBV18
d_call: -